This TCR beta chain was sequenced in a study of Ad26.COV2.S vaccination and SARS-CoV-2 variants. As for the study in general: Ad26.COV2.S arm of COV1001 included the donor. General study findings and limits: Those who received the vaccine showed greater spike-specific TCR breadth than those given placebo.

Treatment in this sample: roughly 19 received Ad26.COV2.S at low or high dose, single or two shots; about 5 received placebo; per-sample allocation not given. The samples date from day 63 after the first vaccine or placebo injection. Donor was an adult aged 18-55 years in Boston. Concerning this clone itself: Its matching antigen is unknown.

This CDR3 is 15 amino acids long. The germline CDR1 and CDR2 sequences are MRHNA and SNTAGT. V dropped 1 base and J dropped 2; count of bases not matched to a gene: 5. Sequencing used immunoSEQ multiplex PCR; TCRdb keeps in-frame clones, though not all of them. This repertoire shows hundreds of thousands of clones, more than 80% found once; its top ten account for 10% to 15%. The source of this sequence is a person aged 18 to 59 who received the Ad26.COV2.S COVID-19 vaccine or a placebo. The sequencing here drew on peripheral blood, taken in a trial of Ad26.COV2.S vaccine versus placebo. V usage is TRBV6-4 and J usage is TRBJ2-7, with TRBD1 identical over 7 bases. CDR3 region: CASSDFGQAAYEQYF. CDR3 DNA: TGTGCCAGCAGTGACTTCGGACAGGCCGCCTACGAGCAGTACTTC.